Shown below are 30 T cell receptor beta chains from a single sample sequenced in a study of CD8 T cells in Susac syndrome. Random hexamers primed reverse transcription of 0.5 to 1 ug RNA. From the immunoSEQ multiplex PCR reads, TCRdb called clonotypes with MiXCR, one entry per CDR3 protein. There are hundreds of thousands of distinct CDR3 sequences in the sample; around 85% occur only once, and about 0.12% lies in the top ten. Sequencing was performed on CD8+ T cells from PBMCs. These receptors were collected from a human donor with multiple sclerosis.

This clonotype appeared a single time. As DNA, the CDR3 is TGTGCCAGCGGTTTAACCGACTCCTACGAGCAGTACTTC. It translates to CASGLTDSYEQYF. V usage is TRBV6-1 and J usage is TRBJ2-7; no reliable D call. The CDR3 spans 13 residues. The V and J ends lost 8 bases and 0 bases respectively, with 11 bases between them. The V gene's germline CDR1 is MNHNS and CDR2 SASEGT.

The J gene is TRBJ2-7, the V gene TRBV29-1; possibly TRBD1 or TRBD2 for D (5 bases each). V gave up 3 bases and J gave up 0 bases, with 9 bases separating them. The germline gives CDR1 SQVTM, CDR2 ANQGSEA. The CDR3 consists of 13 residues. The CDR3 reads CSVEGTVSYEQYF. CDR3 DNA: TGCAGCGTTGAGGGGACGGTCTCCTACGAGCAGTACTTC.

The genes are TRBV7-9 and TRBJ1-1; tentatively, D is TRBD1 (5 bases). V lost 1 base to trimming and J lost 8 bases, with 26 bases between them. The germline V gene encodes CDR1 SEHNR and CDR2 FQNEAQ (reference sequence). This CDR3 is 18 amino acids long. CDR3 amino acids: CASSLVFGTGRANLEAFF. The CDR3 DNA is TGTGCCAGCAGCTTAGTATTCGGAACGGGCAGGGCGAATTTGGAAGCTTTCTTT.

The rearrangement uses TRBV27 and TRBJ2-7, with a tentative D call TRBD1 (6 bases). V was cut by 7 bases and J by 7 bases, with 20 bases left in between. The CDR3 is 14 amino acids. Germline CDR1 reads MNHEY; CDR2 reads SMNVEV (reference sequence). For the CDR3, the DNA is TGTGCCAGCAATCATGGACAGTTTGTAGGGGAGCAGTACTTC. Its translation is CASNHGQFVGEQYF.

This chain joins TRBV4-1 and TRBJ2-7, with D perhaps TRBD1 or TRBD2 (6 bases each). Trimming took 0 bases from V and 6 from J, leaving 12 bases between them. Germline V gives CDR1 MGHRA, CDR2 YSYEKL. The CDR3 extends over 14 amino acids. In DNA form, the CDR3 reads TGCGCCAGCAGCCAAGACTGGTCGGGGGCCGAGCAGTACTTC. It is translated as CASSQDWSGAEQYF.

This clonotype was picked up one time. The chain has TRBV5-6 and TRBJ2-2; D call uncertain. Per the germline V gene, CDR1 is SGHDT and CDR2 is YYEEEE. The CDR3 extends over 13 amino acids. The V and J ends lost 6 bases and 1 base respectively, with 7 bases between them. CDR3 protein: CASNRMNTGELFF. CDR3 coding DNA: TGTGCCAGCAATAGAATGAACACCGGGGAGCTGTTTTTT.

This sequence joins TRBV7-8 and TRBJ2-5; 10 bases fit TRBD2. CDR1 is SGHVS and CDR2 is FQNEAQ in the germline V gene. J was trimmed by 5 bases and V by 4 bases; bases with no gene match: 7. CDR3 length equals 15 residues. CDR3 DNA: TGTGCCAGCAGCTCTAGCGGGGGACTACAGGAGACCCAGTACTTC. Translation gives CASSSSGGLQETQYF. Looking up the rest from reference TRBV7-8 and TRBJ2-5 gives the full variable domain: GAGVSQSPRYKVAKRGQDVALRCDPISGHVSLFWYQQALGQGPEFLTYFQNEAQLDKSGLPSDRFFAERPEGSVSTLKIQRTQQEDSAVYLCASSSSGGLQETQYFGPGTRLLVL.

V gene TRBV19 combines with J gene TRBJ1-1, with a possible D match to TRBD1 (6 bases). Germline V gives CDR1 LNHDA, CDR2 SQIVND (reference sequence). Trimming took 3 bases from V and 3 from J, leaving 14 bases between them. The CDR3 covers 15 residues. The CDR3 region is CASSISDSGYTEAFF. As DNA, the CDR3 is TGTGCCAGTAGTATTTCGGACAGCGGGTACACTGAAGCTTTCTTT.

This chain links TRBV7-9 with TRBJ2-7; no clear D gene. Germline CDR1 reads SEHNR; CDR2 reads FQNEAQ (reference sequence). The CDR3 runs to 11 residues. V lost 4 bases, J lost 4 bases, and 5 bases lay in between. CDR3 in DNA: TGTGCCAGCAGCTATATGTACGAGCAGTACTTC. Its protein is CASSYMYEQYF.

The sample holds a few counts of this clonotype. This CDR3 reads CASSPGQLSYEQYF. The CDR3 nucleotides read TGTGCCAGTAGTCCAGGACAGCTCTCCTACGAGCAGTACTTC. The genes are TRBV19 and TRBJ2-7, with D possibly matching TRBD1 (6 bases). Trimming stripped 5 bases from V and 0 bases from J, with 11 bases between. Germline CDR1 reads LNHDA; CDR2 reads SQIVND (reference sequence). This CDR3 has 14 amino acids.

The chain links TRBV4-1 to TRBJ1-2, with no clear D. V shed 1 base and J shed 0 bases, with 12 bases lying between them. Germline CDR1 is MGHRA and CDR2 is YSYEKL. CDR3 size: 16 residues. CDR3 coding DNA: TGCGCCAGCAGCCAAGTTGCTGGCAGTCCTAACTATGGCTACACCTTC. This encodes CASSQVAGSPNYGYTF.

The chain combines TRBV30 with TRBJ2-3, with no clear D. V lost 3 bases, J lost 2 bases, and 15 bases lay in between. Germline loops: CDR1 GTSNPN, CDR2 SVGIG (reference sequence). This CDR3 spans 15 amino acids. This chain's CDR3 is CAWSPLQPPTDTQYF. The CDR3 region has the DNA TGTGCCTGGAGCCCACTTCAACCTCCCACAGATACGCAGTATTTT.

The V gene is TRBV28, the J gene TRBJ2-1; 8 nucleotides align to TRBD2. CDR3 length: 16 residues. With V trimmed by 3 bases and J by 6 bases, 10 bases remained unmatched. Germline V gene data show CDR1 as MDHEN and CDR2 as SYDVKM. The CDR3 DNA follows: TGTGCCAGCAGTTTTCTGGCGGGAGGTAGAGTCAATGAGCAGTTCTTC. It codes for CASSFLAGGRVNEQFF. The entire variable domain, with the rest obtained from reference TRBV28 and TRBJ2-1, is as follows: DVKVTQSSRYLVKRTGEKVFLECVQDMDHENMFWYRQDPGLGLRLIYFSYDVKMKEKGDIPEGYSVSREKKERFSLILESASTNQTSMYLCASSFLAGGRVNEQFFGPGTRLTVL.

The chain couples TRBV10-3 to TRBJ2-1; D tentatively fits TRBD1 or TRBD2 (5 bases each). Germline values: CDR1 ENHRY, CDR2 SYGVKD. The CDR3 has 14 residues. V gave up 10 bases and J gave up 7 bases, with 20 bases separating them. The CDR3 nucleotides read TGTGCCACTGAACCGGGACCAGAAAGGAATGAGCAGTTCTTC. Its translation is CATEPGPERNEQFF.

The chain couples TRBV9 to TRBJ2-2, with D possibly matching TRBD2 (6 bases). CDR1 is SGDLS, CDR2 YYNGEE, per germline. The CDR3 has 15 amino acids. V lost 3 bases and J 4 bases, leaving 13 bases between the germline ends. The CDR3 nucleotides read TGTGCCAGCAGCGAGGAGGGGCCGGGCACCGGGGAGCTGTTTTTT. Translated, it gives CASSEEGPGTGELFF.

The rearrangement links TRBV5-1 to TRBJ2-7; either TRBD1 or TRBD2 may supply D (5 bases each). This CDR3 has 14 residues. Germline-derived CDR1 and CDR2 are SGHRS and YFSETQ. V gave up 6 bases and J gave up 6 bases, with 19 bases separating them. DNA of the CDR3: TGCGCCAGCAATAACGGGGCCGGTATAGGCGAGCAGTACTTC. Encoded protein: CASNNGAGIGEQYF.

In DNA form, the CDR3 reads TGTGCCAGTTCGTCCGGGACTCCTTCGGGGCAGTACTTC. It specifies CASSSGTPSGQYF. The chain is built from TRBV19 and TRBJ2-7; TRBD2 might be the D (6 bases). V was trimmed by 8 bases and J by 9 bases, leaving 20 bases between them. The CDR3 spans 13 residues. CDR1 and CDR2 (germline): LNHDA, SQIVND (reference sequence).

The chain employs TRBV12-3 or TRBV12-4 and TRBJ1-2, with 7 bases identical to TRBD1. CDR3 length equals 13 residues. Trimming cost V 3 bases and J 6 bases; bases outside gene matches: 4. This CDR3 reads CASSFGTANGYTF. The CDR3 nucleotides are TGTGCCAGCAGTTTCGGGACAGCCAATGGCTACACCTTC.

This clonotype appeared a few times. The V call is TRBV4-1, the J call TRBJ2-7; D remains ambiguous. V shed 0 bases and J shed 6 bases, with 9 bases lying between them. The CDR3 contains 13 residues. CDR1 and CDR2 (germline): MGHRA, YSYEKL. The CDR3 loop reads CASSQDSTREQYF. The CDR3 region has the DNA TGCGCCAGCAGCCAAGATTCCACGCGCGAGCAGTACTTC.

V gene TRBV10-3 combines with J gene TRBJ1-1; TRBD1 aligns across 8 bases. With 8 bases clipped from V and 4 bases from J, the junction kept 12 bases outside the gene matches. CDR1 is ENHRY, CDR2 SYGVKD, per germline. The CDR3 sequence is 15 residues long. CDR3 sequence (DNA): TGTGCCATCGGAGGTTCAGGGGGCGGGGGCACTGAAGCTTTCTTT. Amino acid sequence: CAIGGSGGGGTEAFF.

This clonotype was picked up one time. J is TRBJ1-1 and V is TRBV6-6; 7 bases agree with TRBD1. The germline V gene encodes CDR1 MNHNY and CDR2 SVGAGI (reference sequence). V was clipped by 8 bases and J by 4 bases; unmatched bases: 7. This CDR3 spans 13 amino acids. CDR3 DNA: TGTGCCAGCCGACAGGGCTGGTCCACTGAAGCTTTCTTT. Protein: CASRQGWSTEAFF.

The chain links TRBV7-6 to TRBJ2-3; no definite D call. The V end was cut by 4 bases, the J end by 1 base, with 21 bases between. CDR1 is SGHVS and CDR2 is FNYEAQ in the germline V gene. The CDR3 has 18 amino acids. Here the CDR3 reads CASSSPGPDPTGTDTQYF. The DNA for the CDR3 is TGTGCCAGCAGCTCTCCCGGGCCTGATCCGACGGGCACAGATACGCAGTATTTT.

The chain combines TRBV20-1 with TRBJ2-3, with 14 bases aligning to TRBD2. The CDR3 runs to 14 residues. CDR1 is DFQATT and CDR2 is SNEGSKA in the germline V gene (reference sequence). Trimming at V came to 4 bases and at J to 9 bases, leaving 6 bases not matched to a gene. CDR3 DNA: TGCAGTGCTACCGGGACTAGCGGGAGTACAACGCAGTATTTT. Translation gives CSATGTSGSTTQYF.

This clonotype is a singleton in its sample. The CDR3 coding sequence is TGTGCCAGCAGCGACTACAGGGGAGGCGGTTATAGCAATCAGCCCCAGCATTTT. Protein product: CASSDYRGGGYSNQPQHF. V gene TRBV7-8 combines with J gene TRBJ1-5; 7 positions agree with TRBD1. From germline, CDR1 is SGHVS and CDR2 FQNEAQ. The CDR3 runs 18 residues. V trimming: 5 bases; J trimming: 0 bases; junction bases outside the gene matches: 13.

The DNA for the CDR3 is TGTGCCACCAGCAGAGATAGGCGGGAAGAAGGGTATAGCAATCAGCCCCAGCATTTT. Translation gives CATSRDRREEGYSNQPQHF. This rearrangement joins TRBV15 to TRBJ1-5; D unclear. Trimming removed 0 bases from V and 0 bases from J, with 18 bases in between. The CDR3 is 19 amino acids. CDR1 and CDR2 (germline): LNHNV, YYDKDF (reference sequence).

This clonotype has a handful of counts. At one boundary the junction diverges from the germline segment, which might be a read error. The V gene is TRBV5-6, the J gene TRBJ2-7; TRBD1 aligns across 12 bases. Germline lookup yields CDR1 SGHDT and CDR2 YYEEEE. CDR3 length equals 14 residues. DNA of the CDR3: TGCGCCAGCAGCTGGGGACAGGGGGCTTACGAGCAGTACTTC. Encoded protein: CASSWGQGAYEQYF.

The CDR3 sequence is CASSLEGDYGYTF. The CDR3 coding sequence is TGTGCCAGCAGCTTAGAGGGGGACTATGGCTACACCTTC. The rearrangement uses TRBV7-9 and TRBJ1-2; possibly TRBD1 for D (6 bases). The CDR3 has 13 amino acids. Germline V CDR1 and CDR2: SEHNR, FQNEAQ (reference sequence). V lost 1 base to trimming and J lost 3 bases, with 6 bases between them.

This chain uses TRBV19 with TRBJ2-1; TRBD2 might be the D (5 bases). The CDR3 consists of 15 residues. V lost 6 bases and J lost 4, with 16 bases in between. Per the germline V gene, CDR1 is LNHDA and CDR2 is SQIVND (reference sequence). CDR3 residues: CASSPGSQRYNEQFF. The CDR3 coding sequence is TGTGCCAGTAGCCCTGGGAGTCAACGTTACAATGAGCAGTTCTTC.

V usage is TRBV3-1 and J usage is TRBJ2-1; 7 positions match TRBD1. This CDR3 is built from 16 residues. J was trimmed by 9 bases and V by 5 bases; bases with no gene match: 16. Germline loops: CDR1 LGHDT, CDR2 YNNKEL (reference sequence). The CDR3 region is CASSFSLTGSELEQFF. The CDR3 DNA reads TGTGCCAGCAGCTTCTCCCTGACAGGGTCTGAGCTTGAGCAGTTCTTC.

The V call is TRBV7-8, the J call TRBJ2-7, with 9 bases lining up with TRBD2. The CDR3 spans 16 residues. Germline CDR1 is SGHVS and CDR2 is FQNEAQ. V lost 2 bases to trimming and J lost 6 bases; unmatched junction nucleotides: 11. CDR3 region: CASSLRLAGGPREQYF. The CDR3, as DNA: TGTGCCAGCAGCTTAAGGTTGGCGGGAGGGCCTCGCGAGCAGTACTTC.